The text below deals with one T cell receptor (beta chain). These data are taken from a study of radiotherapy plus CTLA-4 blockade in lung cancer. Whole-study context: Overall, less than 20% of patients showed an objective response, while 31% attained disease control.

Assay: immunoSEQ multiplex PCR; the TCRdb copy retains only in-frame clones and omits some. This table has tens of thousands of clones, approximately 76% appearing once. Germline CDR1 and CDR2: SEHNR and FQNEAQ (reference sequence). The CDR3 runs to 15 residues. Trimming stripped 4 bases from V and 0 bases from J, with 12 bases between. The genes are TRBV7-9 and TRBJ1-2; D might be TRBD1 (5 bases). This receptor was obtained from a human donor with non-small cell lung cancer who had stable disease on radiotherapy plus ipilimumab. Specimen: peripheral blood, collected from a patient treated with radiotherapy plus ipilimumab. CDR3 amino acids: CASSYLGGSNYGYTF. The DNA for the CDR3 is TGTGCCAGCAGCTATTTGGGGGGATCTAACTATGGCTACACCTTC.